The 29 T cell receptor beta chains below all came from one sample that was sequenced in a study of T-cell memory formation after mild COVID-19. Each CDR3 protein is one row after TCRdb ran MiXCR on the 5' RACE reads. The table has around 440,000 distinct CDR3 sequences, 18% seen once. The sequencing input was PBMCs or a T cell subset sorted from them (not recorded which). The receptors were gathered from an adult woman who had mild COVID-19 (a few samples of this study predate the infection). Cell type and time point are not known.

V is TRBV9 and J is TRBJ2-3, with TRBD2 matching 11 bases. This CDR3 has 16 amino acids. Germline CDR1 SGDLS, CDR2 YYNGEE. V dropped 3 bases and J dropped 1; count of bases not matched to a gene: 4. CDR3 nucleotides: TGTGCCAGCAGCGAACAACTAGCGGGAGGCACAGATACGCAGTATTTT. Protein product: CASSEQLAGGTDTQYF.

This clonotype was counted at least ten times. The chain employs TRBV12-3 or TRBV12-4 and TRBJ2-1; D is possibly TRBD1 or TRBD2 (6 bases each). The CDR3 spans 13 residues. The V gene lost 6 bases and the J gene lost 4 bases, with 10 bases spanning the gap. CDR3 bases: TGTGCCAGCAGGGACAGCGGGTACAATGAGCAGTTCTTC. Translated: CASRDSGYNEQFF.

This clonotype was found a few times. The genes are TRBV4-3 and TRBJ2-7; no clear D gene. Per germline, CDR1 LGHNA and CDR2 YSLEER. CDR3 size: 13 residues. V lost 4 bases and J 3 bases, leaving 10 bases between the germline ends. The CDR3 protein is CASSLQTHYEQYF. Written as DNA, the CDR3 is TGCGCCAGCAGCCTGCAGACCCACTACGAGCAGTACTTC.

In this sample, this clonotype turned up a few times. The chain carries TRBV6-5 and TRBJ1-3; D gene unclear. The germline V and J ends were trimmed by 6 bases and 2 bases, with 14 bases remaining between them. The CDR3 totals 15 residues. Germline V CDR1 and CDR2: MNHEY, SVGAGI. DNA for the CDR3: TGTGCCAGCAGCCTATCTCAGAGGCCTGGAAACACCATATATTTT. Residues: CASSLSQRPGNTIYF.

This clonotype was seen at least ten times. The rearrangement links TRBV5-1 to TRBJ2-2; the match to TRBD1 covers 8 bases. V trimming: 4 bases; J trimming: 0 bases; junction bases outside the gene matches: 2. This CDR3 comprises 15 residues. Germline loops: CDR1 SGHRS, CDR2 YFSETQ. CDR3 DNA sequence: TGCGCCAGCAGCACGACAGGGGCGAACACCGGGGAGCTGTTTTTT. Translation: CASSTTGANTGELFF.

The gene calls are TRBV5-1 and TRBJ1-1, with 9 bases lining up with TRBD1. The trim removed 7 bases at V and 4 bases at J, leaving 11 bases unmatched. This CDR3 is 15 amino acids long. CDR1 and CDR2 (germline): SGHRS, YFSETQ. The CDR3 protein is CASEAIGQGSTEAFF. The CDR3 DNA reads as TGCGCCAGCGAGGCAATAGGACAGGGGAGCACTGAAGCTTTCTTT.

This clonotype has a handful of counts. The chain uses TRBV12-3 or TRBV12-4 and TRBJ2-3, with 8 positions matching TRBD2. The V and J ends lost 3 bases and 5 bases, in that order; junction bases with no gene match: 4. This CDR3 is 14 amino acids long. The CDR3 DNA follows: TGTGCCAGCAGTTTCGGGGGGGCCGGAGATACGCAGTATTTT. It yields the protein CASSFGGAGDTQYF.

This clonotype was observed a few times. The gene calls are TRBV6-5 and TRBJ2-2, with D hard to call. Per germline, CDR1 MNHEY and CDR2 SVGAGI. The CDR3 loop spans 14 amino acids. Trimming shortened V by 0 bases and J by 5 bases, and 7 bases separated the two germline ends. CDR3 sequence reads: CASSYSRRTGELFF. CDR3 DNA sequence: TGTGCCAGCAGTTACTCGCGCCGGACCGGGGAGCTGTTTTTT.

In this sample, this clonotype turned up many times. V and J are TRBV12-3 or TRBV12-4 and TRBJ2-7; 7 bases fit TRBD1. The CDR3 consists of 17 residues. V lost 5 bases and J lost 0; bases outside the gene matches: 13. This CDR3 reads CASSAIYIGTVSYEQYF. The CDR3 bases are TGTGCCAGCAGTGCTATATATATCGGGACAGTCTCCTACGAGCAGTACTTC.

The chain couples TRBV20-1 to TRBJ1-5; D is undetermined. This CDR3 is built from 16 residues. Germline V gives CDR1 DFQATT, CDR2 SNEGSKA (reference sequence). Trimming stripped 1 base from V and 0 bases from J, with 13 bases between. This CDR3 reads CSARAFGLYSNQPQHF. The CDR3 DNA is TGCAGTGCTAGAGCTTTTGGGCTGTATAGCAATCAGCCCCAGCATTTT.

This clonotype has only a few counts. The chain joins TRBV6-5 to TRBJ1-1, with a tentative D call TRBD1 (6 bases). The germline V and J ends were trimmed by 4 bases and 0 bases, with 12 bases remaining between them. The CDR3 length is 15 residues. Per the germline V gene, CDR1 is MNHEY and CDR2 is SVGAGI. CDR3 in amino acids: CASSLDSSLNTEAFF. The CDR3 nucleotides are TGTGCCAGCAGTTTGGACAGCTCCTTGAACACTGAAGCTTTCTTT.

This chain links TRBV18 with TRBJ2-7, with 7 bases identical to TRBD1. The CDR3 sequence is 14 residues long. After removal of 3 bases from V and 3 bases from J, the junction contained 5 bases not matched to a gene. Germline CDR1 KGHSH, CDR2 LQKENI. The CDR3 here is CASSPTQGVYEQYF. The CDR3 DNA reads as TGTGCCAGCTCACCCACGCAGGGGGTCTACGAGCAGTACTTC.

This rearrangement joins TRBV24-1 to TRBJ2-1; 7 nucleotides agree with TRBD1. The CDR3 consists of 16 residues. CDR1 is KGHDR and CDR2 is SFDVKD in the germline V gene. Trimming at V came to 4 bases and at J to 5 bases, leaving 10 bases not matched to a gene. Here the CDR3 reads CATSDRGRTGHNEQFF. CDR3 in DNA: TGTGCCACCAGTGACCGCGGGCGGACAGGCCACAATGAGCAGTTCTTC.

This clonotype was seen more than once but under ten times. V is TRBV7-8 and J is TRBJ1-4, with 7 positions matching TRBD1. Germline V lookup: CDR1 SGHVS, CDR2 FQNEAQ. This CDR3 is built from 14 residues. J was trimmed by 7 bases and V by 0 bases; bases with no gene match: 2. The CDR3 region has the DNA TGTGCCAGCAGCTTAGCGACAGGGAGTGAAAAACTGTTTTTT. It translates to CASSLATGSEKLFF.

This clonotype was observed a handful of times. The chain employs TRBV9 and TRBJ2-1; TRBD2 matches 7 bases. The CDR3 has 16 residues. V gave up 2 bases and J gave up 5 bases; unmatched junction bases: 10. Germline V gene data show CDR1 as SGDLS and CDR2 as YYNGEE. The CDR3: CASSVEVGLVNNEQFF. CDR3 DNA sequence: TGTGCCAGCAGCGTCGAAGTAGGACTAGTCAACAATGAGCAGTTCTTC. The full variable domain, in which reference TRBV9 and TRBJ2-1 provide the parts outside the CDR3, is DSGVTQTPKHLITATGQRVTLRCSPRSGDLSVYWYQQSLDQGLQFLIQYYNGEERAKGNILERFSAQQFPDLHSELNLSSLELGDSALYFCASSVEVGLVNNEQFFGPGTRLTVL.

The J gene is TRBJ1-1, the V gene TRBV5-1; D gene unclear. V was pared by 4 bases and J by 1 base, with 20 bases between. The length of the CDR3 is 17 residues. Germline CDR1 SGHRS, CDR2 YFSETQ. The CDR3 sequence: CASSQTTSVEGNTEAFF. In nucleotides, the CDR3 is TGCGCCAGCAGCCAAACAACCTCGGTGGAGGGGAACACTGAAGCTTTCTTT.

This rearrangement joins TRBV14 to TRBJ2-1; the D is unclear. The DNA end is more similar to TRBJ2-7, so the J call may be wrong. The CDR3 runs 16 residues. The germline V gene has CDR1 SGHDN and CDR2 FVKESK. The CDR3 nucleotides read TGTGCCAGCAGCCAAGGGCTCCCTCCCCAATACAATGAGCAGTACTTC. The encoded protein is CASSQGLPPQYNEQYF.

This clonotype turned up a few times. The rearrangement uses TRBV10-3 and TRBJ1-1; a possible D gene is TRBD1 (6 bases). CDR1 is ENHRY and CDR2 is SYGVKD in the germline V gene. The CDR3 spans 17 residues. V gave up 2 bases and J gave up 0 bases, with 16 bases separating them. This CDR3 is CAISEPYRGGMNTEAFF. The CDR3 DNA sequence: TGTGCCATCAGTGAGCCCTATAGGGGGGGAATGAACACTGAAGCTTTCTTT.

V and J are TRBV7-2 and TRBJ2-7, with D perhaps matching TRBD1 (6 bases). CDR1 is SGHTA, CDR2 FQGNSA, per germline. There are 14 residues in the CDR3. The V end lost 6 bases, the J end lost 5 bases, and 17 bases lay between the germline ends. The DNA of the CDR3 is TGTGCCAGCAGACTTTTGGGGGCGGTGGACGAGCAGTACTTC. Its protein product is CASRLLGAVDEQYF.

The V gene is TRBV2, the J gene TRBJ1-2, with D unclear. Germline CDR1 reads SNHLY; CDR2 reads FYNNEI. This CDR3 has 12 residues. V lost 2 bases, J lost 4 bases, and 5 bases lay in between. The CDR3 spells CASSENRYGYTF. CDR3 sequence (DNA): TGTGCCAGCAGTGAAAACCGCTATGGCTACACCTTC.

This clonotype has just a few counts. The chain recombines TRBV5-1 with TRBJ1-2, with D hard to call. The CDR3 consists of 12 residues. V was cut by 4 bases and J by 6 bases, with 10 bases left in between. Germline V gives CDR1 SGHRS, CDR2 YFSETQ. The chain's CDR3 is CASSPYSNGYTF. In DNA, the CDR3 is TGCGCCAGCAGCCCATACAGTAATGGCTACACCTTC.

There are a few counts of this clonotype. The chain carries TRBV30 and TRBJ2-7, with TRBD1 matching 10 bases. The germline V gene has CDR1 GTSNPN and CDR2 SVGIG (reference sequence). There are 13 residues in the CDR3. The V and J ends lost 3 bases and 6 bases, in that order; junction bases with no gene match: 5. The CDR3 DNA reads as TGTGCCTGGAGCCGGGACAGGGGCGGCGAGCAGTACTTC. Translating gives CAWSRDRGGEQYF.

The genes are TRBV7-6 and TRBJ2-3, with D possibly matching TRBD1 (5 bases). Germline loops: CDR1 SGHVS, CDR2 FNYEAQ. With 5 bases removed from V and 0 bases from J, the gap between germline ends came to 12 bases. The CDR3 is made up of 15 amino acids. CDR3 nucleotides: TGTGCCAGCAGCCTAGGGGCGGAGAGCACAGATACGCAGTATTTT. Protein sequence: CASSLGAESTDTQYF.

In this sample, this clonotype turned up a few times. V and J are TRBV7-6 and TRBJ2-5; perhaps D is TRBD1 or TRBD2 (5 bases each). Germline loops: CDR1 SGHVS, CDR2 FNYEAQ. This CDR3 spans 15 amino acids. Trimming pared 1 base from V and 5 bases from J, leaving 14 bases between. CDR3 DNA: TGTGCCAGCAGCTTAGGGACGGGGCGACTGGAGACCCAGTACTTC. The encoded protein is CASSLGTGRLETQYF.

V is TRBV27 and J is TRBJ1-2, with TRBD1 matching 8 bases. The ends lost 5 bases at V and 1 base at J; junction bases unmatched: 6. This CDR3 contains 15 residues. The germline gives CDR1 MNHEY, CDR2 SMNVEV (reference sequence). Written as DNA, the CDR3 is TGTGCCAGCAGTCTCGGGACAGGAAATAACTATGGCTACACCTTC. Residues: CASSLGTGNNYGYTF.

CDR3 in amino acids: CSVTGQASYEQYF. The CDR3 DNA follows: TGCAGCGTTACGGGACAGGCCTCCTACGAGCAGTACTTC. V and J are TRBV29-1 and TRBJ2-7; 8 bases fit TRBD1. Germline values: CDR1 SQVTM, CDR2 ANQGSEA. V was pared by 5 bases and J by 0 bases, with 3 bases of the junction left unmatched. There are 13 residues in the CDR3.

The gene calls are TRBV19 and TRBJ2-5; D is ambiguous. Trimming stripped 3 bases from V and 3 bases from J, with 8 bases between. Germline assignment: CDR1 LNHDA and CDR2 SQIVND (reference sequence). This CDR3 comprises 13 residues. CDR3 coding DNA: TGTGCCAGTAGTATTGGGTCTAAAGAGACCCAGTACTTC. This codes for CASSIGSKETQYF. Full variable domain (outside the CDR3, taken from reference TRBV19 and TRBJ2-5): DGGITQSPKYLFRKEGQNVTLSCEQNLNHDAMYWYRQDPGQGLRLIYYSQIVNDFQKGDIAEGYSVSREKKESFPLTVTSAQKNPTAFYLCASSIGSKETQYFGPGTRLLVL.

This clonotype was found a few times. The chain links TRBV5-1 to TRBJ2-2, with no clear D. The germline gives CDR1 SGHRS, CDR2 YFSETQ. Trimming removed 3 bases at V and 13 bases at J, with 19 bases between. The CDR3 has 14 residues. The CDR3 DNA is TGCGCCAGCAGCTCCTCCCTTGCTGGGGTTACGCTGTTTTTT. Translation: CASSSSLAGVTLFF.

This clonotype was detected many times. The V gene is TRBV7-9, the J gene TRBJ2-3; D perhaps matches TRBD1 (5 bases). Trimming cost V 4 bases and J 7 bases, with 27 bases left between them. Germline-derived CDR1 and CDR2 are SEHNR and FQNEAQ (reference sequence). The CDR3 has 18 residues. CDR3 bases: TGTGCCAGCAGCTCCACCCGACTGGACCTCCTACTGGGGCATACGCAGTATTTT. Translating it yields CASSSTRLDLLLGHTQYF.